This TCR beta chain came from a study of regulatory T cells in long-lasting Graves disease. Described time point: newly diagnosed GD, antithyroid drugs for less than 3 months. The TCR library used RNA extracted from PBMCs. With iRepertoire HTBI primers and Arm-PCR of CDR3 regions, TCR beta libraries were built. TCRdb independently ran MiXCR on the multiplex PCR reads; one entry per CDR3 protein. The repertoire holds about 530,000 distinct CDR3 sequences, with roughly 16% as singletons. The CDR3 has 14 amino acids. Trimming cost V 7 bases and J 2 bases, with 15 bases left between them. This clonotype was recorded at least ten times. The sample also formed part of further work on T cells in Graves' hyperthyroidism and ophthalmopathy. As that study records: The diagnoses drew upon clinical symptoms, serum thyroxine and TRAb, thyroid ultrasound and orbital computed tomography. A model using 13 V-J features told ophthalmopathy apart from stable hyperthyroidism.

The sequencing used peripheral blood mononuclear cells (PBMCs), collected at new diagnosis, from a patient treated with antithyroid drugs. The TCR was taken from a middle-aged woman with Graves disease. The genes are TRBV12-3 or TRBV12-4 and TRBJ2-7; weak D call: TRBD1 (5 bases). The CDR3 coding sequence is TGTGCCAGCACCCCAGGGTGGGGTGCCTACGAGCAGTACTTC. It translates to CASTPGWGAYEQYF.